The T cell receptor beta chain under discussion was sequenced for a study of CD4+ T cells in melanoma. Study-wide results and caveats: Neoantigen-specific CD4+ T cells in melanoma reportedly had diverse differentiation states. CD8+ T cell, macrophage and B cell function reportedly correlated with neoantigen-specific CD4+ T cells.

This clone was seen just once. Its antigen is not identified. The CDR3 has 15 residues. Germline V gene sequence: CDR1 KGHSH, CDR2 LQKENI. Trimming took off 0 bases at V and 8 bases at J, with 16 bases between the two ends. Clones were sequenced by immunoSEQ multiplex PCR, and TCRdb holds only the in-frame ones, with some missing. The table lists some 120,000 clones, 92% of them singletons, with less than 4% in the top ten. The clonotype originates from a human donor with melanoma. Input material: peripheral blood. V and J are TRBV18 and TRBJ1-2, with unresolved D. CDR3 in amino acids: CASSPPSNGGNGYTF. CDR3 in DNA: TGTGCCAGCTCACCACCATCCAATGGAGGGAACGGCTACACCTTC.